This T cell receptor (beta chain) is from a study of blood T cell repertoires in COVID-19. For the study at large: Researchers got acute and convalescent COVID-19 samples from the United States, Italy and Spain. T cells, B-cell-depleted T cells, or PBMCs provided the cDNA or gDNA that served as material.

This clone has just one count. V shed 5 bases and J 8 bases; nucleotides not matched to a gene: 16. This CDR3 spans 16 amino acids. Germline values: CDR1 MNHEY, CDR2 SMNVEV (reference sequence). Source study methods: Reference gene primer amplification yielded estimated nucleated cell counts. Assay used: immunoSEQ multiplex PCR; TCRdb lists only in-frame clones, some missing. The V and J calls and clone size are taken from that table; D and trimming were inferred from the DNA. The sample holds approximately 150,000 clones, about 92% seen once. This receptor was identified in a man between 60 and 70 years old with active or convalescent COVID-19. The V gene is TRBV27, the J gene TRBJ1-2; the match to TRBD1 covers 8 bases. Sequenced material: peripheral blood. CDR3 protein: CASSNIVGTGRLGYTF. As DNA, the CDR3 is TGTGCCAGCAGTAATATCGTCGGGACAGGACGTTTAGGCTACACCTTC.